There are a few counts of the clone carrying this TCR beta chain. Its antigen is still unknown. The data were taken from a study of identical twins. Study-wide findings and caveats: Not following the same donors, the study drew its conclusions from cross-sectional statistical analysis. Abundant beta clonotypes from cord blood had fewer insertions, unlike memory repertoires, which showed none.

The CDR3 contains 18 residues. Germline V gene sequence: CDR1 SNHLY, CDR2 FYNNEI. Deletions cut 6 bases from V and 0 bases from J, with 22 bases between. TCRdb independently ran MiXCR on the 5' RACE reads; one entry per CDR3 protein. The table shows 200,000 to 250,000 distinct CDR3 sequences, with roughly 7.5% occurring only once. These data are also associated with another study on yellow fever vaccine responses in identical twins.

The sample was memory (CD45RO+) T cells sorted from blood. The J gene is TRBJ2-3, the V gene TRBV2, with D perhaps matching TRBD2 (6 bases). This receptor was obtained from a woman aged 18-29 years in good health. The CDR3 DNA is TGTGCCAGCAGGGGAGGACTCAAACGAGGGACTAGCACAGATACGCAGTATTTT. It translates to CASRGGLKRGTSTDTQYF.